This T cell receptor (beta chain) was sequenced during a study of blood T cell repertoires in COVID-19. In the study overall: The United States, Italy and Spain were the sources of the acute and convalescent COVID-19 samples. PBMCs, B-cell-depleted T cells, or T cells were the source of the cDNA or gDNA that made up the material.

V dropped 5 bases and J dropped 7; count of bases not matched to a gene: 10. The germline gives CDR1 SEHNR, CDR2 FQNEAQ (reference sequence). The CDR3 runs 15 residues. Original handling: Reference gene primer amplification gave estimated nucleated cell counts. Here immunoSEQ multiplex PCR was the method, and the copy in TCRdb shows in-frame clones only, minus some. The V and J calls and clone size are taken from that table; D and trimming were inferred from the DNA. The repertoire includes 95,000 to 150,000 clones, 82% of them detected once, and roughly 4.3% sits in the top ten. This receptor was taken from a woman in her 70s with acute or convalescent COVID-19. The rearrangement links TRBV7-9 to TRBJ1-5, with 8 bases that match TRBD1. Source material: peripheral blood. CDR3 DNA sequence: TGTGCCAGCAGCACCGGACAGGGACTCGAACAGCCCCAGCATTTT. Residues: CASSTGQGLEQPQHF.